In its sample, the clone carrying this TCR beta chain was seen many times. Its antigen is not known. Amplified material comprised TCR beta CDR3 regions derived from RNA transcripts. An initial RT-PCR round employing HTBI primers preceded a second-round multiplex PCR. TCRdb independently ran MiXCR on the multiplex PCR reads; one entry per CDR3 protein. The sample includes around 340,000 distinct CDR3 sequences, around a sixth of them seen just once. The ends were cut back, 3 bases at V and 3 bases at J, with 11 bases in the middle. Looked up from germline, CDR1 is GTSNPN and CDR2 is SVGIG (reference sequence). The CDR3 is 13 residues long. This entry belongs to a study of Graves' ophthalmopathy and Graves' hyperthyroidism. Study findings and constraints: Blood samples also showed most expanded thyroid clonotypes exceeding 0.001 frequency.

This chain joins TRBV30 and TRBJ1-1, with a tentative D call TRBD1 (6 bases). This TCR came from an adult man with Graves' ophthalmopathy. The sequenced sample was peripheral blood. The chain's CDR3 is CAWSWRTDTEAFF. CDR3 DNA sequence: TGTGCCTGGAGCTGGAGGACAGACACTGAAGCTTTCTTT. Together with reference TRBV30 and TRBJ1-1, the CDR3 gives the full variable domain: SQTIHQWPATLVQPVGSPLSLECTVEGTSNPNLYWYRQAAGRGLQLLFYSVGIGQISSEVPQNLSASRPQDRQFILSSKKLLLSDSGFYLCAWSWRTDTEAFFGQGTRLTVV.